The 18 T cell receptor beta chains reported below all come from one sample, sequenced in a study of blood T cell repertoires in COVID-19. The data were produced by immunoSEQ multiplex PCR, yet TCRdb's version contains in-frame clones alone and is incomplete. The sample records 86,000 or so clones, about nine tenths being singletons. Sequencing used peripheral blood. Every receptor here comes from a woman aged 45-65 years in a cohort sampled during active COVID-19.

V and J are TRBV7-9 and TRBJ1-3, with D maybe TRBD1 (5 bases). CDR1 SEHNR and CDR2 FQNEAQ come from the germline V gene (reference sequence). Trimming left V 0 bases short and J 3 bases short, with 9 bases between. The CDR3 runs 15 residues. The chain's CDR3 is CASSLAGGGGNTIYF. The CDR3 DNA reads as TGTGCCAGCAGCTTAGCCGGGGGAGGTGGAAACACCATATATTTT.

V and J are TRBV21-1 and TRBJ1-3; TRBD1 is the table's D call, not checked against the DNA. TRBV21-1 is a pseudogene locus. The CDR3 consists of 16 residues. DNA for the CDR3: TGTGCCAGCCTTAAGTCCCAGGGAAGCTCTGGAAACACCATATATTTT. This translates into CASLKSQGSSGNTIYF.

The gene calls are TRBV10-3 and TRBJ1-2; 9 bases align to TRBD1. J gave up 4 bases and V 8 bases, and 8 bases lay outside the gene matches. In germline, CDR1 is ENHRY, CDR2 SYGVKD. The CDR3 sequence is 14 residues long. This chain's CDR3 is CAIGRTGEVYGYTF. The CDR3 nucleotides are TGTGCCATCGGACGGACAGGGGAGGTCTATGGCTACACCTTC.

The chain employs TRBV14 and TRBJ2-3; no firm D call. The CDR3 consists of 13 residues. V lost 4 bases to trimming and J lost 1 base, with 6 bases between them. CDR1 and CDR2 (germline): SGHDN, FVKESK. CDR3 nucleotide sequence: TGTGCCAGCAGCCCCACGGGCACAGATACGCAGTATTTT. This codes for CASSPTGTDTQYF.

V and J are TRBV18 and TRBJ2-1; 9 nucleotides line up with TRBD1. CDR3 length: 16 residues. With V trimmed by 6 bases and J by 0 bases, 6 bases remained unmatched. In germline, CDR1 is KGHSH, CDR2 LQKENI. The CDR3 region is CASSPRQGGSYNEQFF. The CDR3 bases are TGTGCCAGCTCGCCTAGACAGGGGGGCTCCTACAATGAGCAGTTCTTC. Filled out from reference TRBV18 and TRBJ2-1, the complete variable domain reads NAGVMQNPRHLVRRRGQEARLRCSPMKGHSHVYWYRQLPEEGLKFMVYLQKENIIDESGMPKERFSAEFPKEGPSILRIQQVVRGDSAAYFCASSPRQGGSYNEQFFGPGTRLTVL.

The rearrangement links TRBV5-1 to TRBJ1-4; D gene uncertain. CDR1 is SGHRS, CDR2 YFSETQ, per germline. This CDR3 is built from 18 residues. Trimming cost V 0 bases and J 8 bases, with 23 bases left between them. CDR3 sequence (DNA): TGCGCCAGCAGCTTGGTTGTTGGCGGCGTTGGTATTGGGGAAAAACTGTTTTTT. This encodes CASSLVVGGVGIGEKLFF.

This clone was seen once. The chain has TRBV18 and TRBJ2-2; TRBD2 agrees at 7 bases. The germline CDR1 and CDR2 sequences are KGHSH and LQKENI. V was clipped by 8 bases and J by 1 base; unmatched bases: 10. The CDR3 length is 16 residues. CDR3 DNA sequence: TGTGCCAGCCAAAGGGAGGGCAGGAGGAACACCGGGGAGCTGTTTTTT. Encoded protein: CASQREGRRNTGELFF.

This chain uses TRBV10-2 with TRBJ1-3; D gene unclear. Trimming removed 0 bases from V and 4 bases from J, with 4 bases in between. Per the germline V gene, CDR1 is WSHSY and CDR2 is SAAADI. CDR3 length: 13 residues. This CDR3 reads CASSESAGNTIYF. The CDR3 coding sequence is TGCGCCAGCAGTGAGTCAGCCGGAAACACCATATATTTT.

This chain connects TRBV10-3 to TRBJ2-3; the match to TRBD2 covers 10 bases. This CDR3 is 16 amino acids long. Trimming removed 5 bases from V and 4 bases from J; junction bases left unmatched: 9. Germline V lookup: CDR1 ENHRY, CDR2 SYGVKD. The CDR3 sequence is CAISRERGGRADTQYF. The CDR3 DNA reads TGTGCCATCAGTCGGGAGCGGGGGGGCCGGGCAGATACGCAGTATTTT.

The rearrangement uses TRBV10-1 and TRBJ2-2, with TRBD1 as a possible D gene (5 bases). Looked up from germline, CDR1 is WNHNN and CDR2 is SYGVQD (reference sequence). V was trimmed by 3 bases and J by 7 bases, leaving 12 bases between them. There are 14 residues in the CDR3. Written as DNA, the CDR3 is TGCGCCAGCAGTGACCCGAGCAGGGACGGGGAGCTGTTTTTT. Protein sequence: CASSDPSRDGELFF.

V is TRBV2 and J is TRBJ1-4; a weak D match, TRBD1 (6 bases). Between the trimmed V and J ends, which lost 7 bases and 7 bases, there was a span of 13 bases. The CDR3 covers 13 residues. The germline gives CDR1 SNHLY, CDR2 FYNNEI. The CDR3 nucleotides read TGTGCCAGCAACCTTTACAGGGTTGAAAAACTGTTTTTT. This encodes CASNLYRVEKLFF.

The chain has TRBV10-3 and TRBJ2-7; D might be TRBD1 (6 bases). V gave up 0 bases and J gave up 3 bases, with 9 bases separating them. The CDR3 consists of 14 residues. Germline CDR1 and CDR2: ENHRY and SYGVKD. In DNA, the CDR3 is TGTGCCATCAGTGAGTCTACAGGGTACTACGAGCAGTACTTC. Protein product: CAISESTGYYEQYF.

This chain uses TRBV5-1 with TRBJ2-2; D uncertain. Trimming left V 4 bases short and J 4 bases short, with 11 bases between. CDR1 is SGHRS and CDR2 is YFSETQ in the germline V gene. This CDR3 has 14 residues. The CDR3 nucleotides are TGCGCCAGCAGCGTCGAGGCTGGCACCGGGGAGCTGTTTTTT. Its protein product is CASSVEAGTGELFF. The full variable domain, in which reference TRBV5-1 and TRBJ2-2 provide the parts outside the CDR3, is KAGVTQTPRYLIKTRGQQVTLSCSPISGHRSVSWYQQTPGQGLQFLFEYFSETQRNKGNFPGRFSGRQFSNSRSEMNVSTLELGDSALYLCASSVEAGTGELFFGEGSRLTVL.

The CDR3 spells CASRQQGHLNQPQHF. CDR3 DNA: TGTGCCAGCAGACAACAGGGGCACCTCAATCAGCCCCAGCATTTT. V gene TRBV6-5 combines with J gene TRBJ1-5; 7 bases line up with TRBD1. V dropped 6 bases and J dropped 3; count of bases not matched to a gene: 8. This CDR3 is built from 15 residues. CDR1 is MNHEY, CDR2 SVGAGI, per germline.

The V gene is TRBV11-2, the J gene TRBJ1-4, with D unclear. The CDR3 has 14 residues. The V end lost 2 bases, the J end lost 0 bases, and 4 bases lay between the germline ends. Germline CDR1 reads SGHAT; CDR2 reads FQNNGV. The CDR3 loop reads CASSLLSTNEKLFF. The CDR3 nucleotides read TGTGCCAGCAGCTTACTATCAACTAATGAAAAACTGTTTTTT.

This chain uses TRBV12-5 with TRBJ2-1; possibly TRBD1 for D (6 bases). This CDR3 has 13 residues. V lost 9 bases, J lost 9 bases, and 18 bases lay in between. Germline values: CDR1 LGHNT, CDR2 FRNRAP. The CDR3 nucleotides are TGTGCTAGCAAAGCTACAGGGACCCTTGAGCAGTTCTTC. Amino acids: CASKATGTLEQFF.

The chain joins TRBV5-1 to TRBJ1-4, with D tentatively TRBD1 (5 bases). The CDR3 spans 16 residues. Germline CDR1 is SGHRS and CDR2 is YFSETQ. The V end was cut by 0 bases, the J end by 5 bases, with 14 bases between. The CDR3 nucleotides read TGCGCCAGCAGCTTGGGAGCCGGGGGTACGAATGAAAAACTGTTTTTT. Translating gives CASSLGAGGTNEKLFF.

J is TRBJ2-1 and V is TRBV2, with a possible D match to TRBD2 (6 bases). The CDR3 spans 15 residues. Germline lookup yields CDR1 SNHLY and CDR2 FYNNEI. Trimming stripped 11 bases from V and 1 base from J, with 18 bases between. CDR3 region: CAGGAATGSYNEQFF. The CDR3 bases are TGTGCCGGAGGGGCAGCCACGGGGTCCTACAATGAGCAGTTCTTC.